This TCR beta chain is drawn from a study of T cell repertoires in cytomegalovirus infection. Study overall: Indications came from public TCR beta signatures; they pointed to CMV infection and to a matching HLA type.

TCRdb processed the reads anew with MiXCR; each CDR3 protein has one entry. The sample contains around 350,000 distinct CDR3 sequences, around 18% of which appear only once. Study results and limitations: HLA-C-restricted CMV clonotypes gave the most frequent clonotype in two of eight donors. Pooled public TCR beta family frequency picked out CMV carriers with the relevant HLA.

Germline assignment: CDR1 SGHTA and CDR2 FQGNSA. This CDR3 is built from 14 residues. Trimming took off 3 bases at V and 6 bases at J, with 9 bases between the two ends. This clonotype was detected many times. No antigen is known for it. V gene TRBV7-2 combines with J gene TRBJ1-6; a weak D match, TRBD1 (5 bases). This TCR was sampled from a human donor in good health (CMV status not recorded). Some clones in this sample may be carry-over from other donors' samples. The sequencing input was PBMCs. This chain's CDR3 is CASSFDSPNSPLHF. The DNA for the CDR3 is TGTGCCAGCAGCTTCGACAGCCCTAATTCACCCCTCCACTTT.